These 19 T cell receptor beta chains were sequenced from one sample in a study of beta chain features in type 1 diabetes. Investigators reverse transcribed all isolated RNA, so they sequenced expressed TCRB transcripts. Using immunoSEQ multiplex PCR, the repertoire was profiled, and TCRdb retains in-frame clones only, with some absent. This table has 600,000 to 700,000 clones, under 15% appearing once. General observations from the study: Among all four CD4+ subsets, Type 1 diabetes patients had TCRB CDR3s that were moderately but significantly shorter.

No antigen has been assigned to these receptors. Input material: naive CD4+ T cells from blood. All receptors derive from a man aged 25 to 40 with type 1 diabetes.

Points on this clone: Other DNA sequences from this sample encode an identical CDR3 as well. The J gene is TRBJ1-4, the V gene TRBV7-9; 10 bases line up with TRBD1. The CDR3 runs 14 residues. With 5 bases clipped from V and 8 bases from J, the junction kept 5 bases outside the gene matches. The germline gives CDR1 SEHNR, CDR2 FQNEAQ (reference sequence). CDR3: CASSPGQGREKLFF. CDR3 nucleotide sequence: TGTGCCAGCAGCCCGGGACAGGGGAGAGAAAAACTGTTTTTT. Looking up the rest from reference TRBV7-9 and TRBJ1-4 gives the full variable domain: DTGVSQNPRHKITKRGQNVTFRCDPISEHNRLYWYRQTLGQGPEFLTYFQNEAQLEKSRLLSDRFSAERPKGSFSTLEIQRTEQGDSAMYLCASSPGQGREKLFFGSGTQLSVL.

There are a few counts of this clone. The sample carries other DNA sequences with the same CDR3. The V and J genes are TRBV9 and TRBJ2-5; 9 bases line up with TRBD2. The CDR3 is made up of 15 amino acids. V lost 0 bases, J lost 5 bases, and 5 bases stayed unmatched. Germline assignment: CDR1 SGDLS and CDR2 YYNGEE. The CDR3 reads CASSVVGGGAETQYF. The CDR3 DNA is TGTGCCAGCAGCGTAGTTGGCGGGGGGGCGGAGACCCAGTACTTC.

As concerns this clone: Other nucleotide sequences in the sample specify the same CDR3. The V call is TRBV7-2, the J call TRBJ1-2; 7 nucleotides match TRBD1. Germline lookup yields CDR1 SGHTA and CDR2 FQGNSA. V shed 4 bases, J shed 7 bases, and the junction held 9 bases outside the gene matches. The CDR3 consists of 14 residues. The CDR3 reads CASSYPEGAGGYTF. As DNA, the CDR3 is TGTGCCAGCAGCTACCCGGAGGGGGCGGGTGGCTACACCTTC.

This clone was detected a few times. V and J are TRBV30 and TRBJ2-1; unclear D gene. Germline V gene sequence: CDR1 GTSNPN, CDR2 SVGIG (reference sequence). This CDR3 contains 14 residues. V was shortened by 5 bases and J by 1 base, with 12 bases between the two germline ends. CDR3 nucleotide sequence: TGTGCCTGGGAAGATGCAACGTCCTACAATGAGCAGTTCTTC. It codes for CAWEDATSYNEQFF.

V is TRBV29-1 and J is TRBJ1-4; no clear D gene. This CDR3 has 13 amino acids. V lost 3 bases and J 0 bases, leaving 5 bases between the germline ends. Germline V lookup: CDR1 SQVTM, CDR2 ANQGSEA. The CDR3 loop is CSVEAATNEKLFF. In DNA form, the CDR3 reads TGCAGCGTTGAGGCGGCAACTAATGAAAAACTGTTTTTT.

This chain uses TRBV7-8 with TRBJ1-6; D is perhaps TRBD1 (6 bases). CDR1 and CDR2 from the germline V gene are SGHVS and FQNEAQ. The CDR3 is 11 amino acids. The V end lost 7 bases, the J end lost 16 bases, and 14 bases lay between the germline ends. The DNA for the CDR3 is TGTGCCAGCACCCCGGGACAACTACTCCACTTT. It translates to CASTPGQLLHF. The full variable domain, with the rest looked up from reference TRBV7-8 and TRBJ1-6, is GAGVSQSPRYKVAKRGQDVALRCDPISGHVSLFWYQQALGQGPEFLTYFQNEAQLDKSGLPSDRFFAERPEGSVSTLKIQRTQQEDSAVYLCASTPGQLLHFGNGTRLTVT.

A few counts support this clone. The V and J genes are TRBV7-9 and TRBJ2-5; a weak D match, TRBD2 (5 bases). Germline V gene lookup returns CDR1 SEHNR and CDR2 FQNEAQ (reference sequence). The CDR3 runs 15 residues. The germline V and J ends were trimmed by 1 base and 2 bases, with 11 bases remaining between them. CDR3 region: CASSLVASPQETQYF. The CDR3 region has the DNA TGTGCCAGCAGCTTAGTAGCGTCTCCGCAAGAGACCCAGTACTTC.

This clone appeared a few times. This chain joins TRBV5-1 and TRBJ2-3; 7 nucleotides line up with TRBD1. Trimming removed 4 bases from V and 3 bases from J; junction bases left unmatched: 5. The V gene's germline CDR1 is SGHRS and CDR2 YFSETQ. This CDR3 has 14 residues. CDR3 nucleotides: TGCGCCAGCAGCGCCGGGACAGTAACAGATACGCAGTATTTT. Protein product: CASSAGTVTDTQYF.

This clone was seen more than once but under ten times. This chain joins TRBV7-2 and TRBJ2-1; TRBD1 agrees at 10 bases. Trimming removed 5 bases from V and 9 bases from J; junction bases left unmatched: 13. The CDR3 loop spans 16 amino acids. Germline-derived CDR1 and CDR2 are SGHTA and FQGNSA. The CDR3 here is CASSRRQGAFPSEQFF. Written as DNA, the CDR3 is TGTGCCAGCAGCCGCCGACAGGGGGCTTTCCCCAGTGAGCAGTTCTTC.

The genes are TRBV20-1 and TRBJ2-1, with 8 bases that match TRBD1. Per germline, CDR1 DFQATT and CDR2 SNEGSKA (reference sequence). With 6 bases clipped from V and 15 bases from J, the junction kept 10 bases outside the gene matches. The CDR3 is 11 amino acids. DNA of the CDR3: TGCAGTGCAGCCGGACAGGGTAGATCGTTCTTC. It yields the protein CSAAGQGRSFF.

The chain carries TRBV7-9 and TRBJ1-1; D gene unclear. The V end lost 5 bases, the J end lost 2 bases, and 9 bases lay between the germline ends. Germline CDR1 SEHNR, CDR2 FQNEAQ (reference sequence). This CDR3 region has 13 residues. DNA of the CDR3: TGTGCCAGCAGCGCCACAGAAAACACTGAAGCTTTCTTT. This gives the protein CASSATENTEAFF.

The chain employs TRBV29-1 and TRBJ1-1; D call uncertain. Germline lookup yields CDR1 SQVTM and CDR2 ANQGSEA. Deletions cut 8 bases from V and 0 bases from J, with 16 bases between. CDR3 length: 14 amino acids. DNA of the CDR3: TGCAGCCTAACCGGTAGCCCGGTGAACACTGAAGCTTTCTTT. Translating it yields CSLTGSPVNTEAFF. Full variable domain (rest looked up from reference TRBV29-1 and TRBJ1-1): SAVISQKPSRDICQRGTSLTIQCQVDSQVTMMFWYRQQPGQSLTLIATANQGSEATYESGFVIDKFPISRPNLTFSTLTVSNMSPEDSSIYLCSLTGSPVNTEAFFGQGTRLTVV.

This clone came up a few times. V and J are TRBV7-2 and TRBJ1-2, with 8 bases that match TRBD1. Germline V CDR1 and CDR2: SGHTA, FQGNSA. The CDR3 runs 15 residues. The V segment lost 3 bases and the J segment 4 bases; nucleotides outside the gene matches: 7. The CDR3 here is CASSFPTGESYGYTF. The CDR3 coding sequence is TGTGCCAGCAGCTTCCCGACAGGGGAGTCCTATGGCTACACCTTC.

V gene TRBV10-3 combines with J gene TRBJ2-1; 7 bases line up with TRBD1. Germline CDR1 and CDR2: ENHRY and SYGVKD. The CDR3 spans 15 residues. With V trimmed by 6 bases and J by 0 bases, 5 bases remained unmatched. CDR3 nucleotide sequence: TGTGCCATCAGCGGGGACAGTAGCTCCTACAATGAGCAGTTCTTC. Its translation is CAISGDSSSYNEQFF.

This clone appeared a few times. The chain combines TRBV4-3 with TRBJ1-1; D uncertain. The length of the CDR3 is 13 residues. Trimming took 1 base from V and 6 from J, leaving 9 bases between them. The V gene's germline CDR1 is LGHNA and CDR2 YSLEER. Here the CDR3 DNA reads TGCGCCAGCAGCCAAGTAGGTGGGGCTGAAGCTTTCTTT. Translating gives CASSQVGGAEAFF.

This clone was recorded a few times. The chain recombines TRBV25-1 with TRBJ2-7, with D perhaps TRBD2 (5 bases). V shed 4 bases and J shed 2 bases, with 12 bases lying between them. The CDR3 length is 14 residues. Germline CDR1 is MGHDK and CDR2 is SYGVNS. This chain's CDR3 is CASSGSGSAYEQYF. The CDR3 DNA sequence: TGTGCCAGCAGTGGGTCGGGGTCCGCCTACGAGCAGTACTTC.

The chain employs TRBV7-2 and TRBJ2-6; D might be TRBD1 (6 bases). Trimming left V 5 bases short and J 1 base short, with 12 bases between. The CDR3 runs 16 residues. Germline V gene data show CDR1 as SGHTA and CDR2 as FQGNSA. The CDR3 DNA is TGTGCCAGCAGCCTACGAGGGGGATCTGGGGCCAACGTCCTGACTTTC. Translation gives CASSLRGGSGANVLTF.

The CDR3 nucleotides are TGTGCCACCGACCTATCCAGGGATCAGCCCCAGCATTTT. Its protein is CATDLSRDQPQHF. The chain employs TRBV28 and TRBJ1-5; D may be TRBD1 (5 bases). The CDR3 sequence is 13 residues long. Germline-derived CDR1 and CDR2 are MDHEN and SYDVKM. The germline V and J ends were trimmed by 10 bases and 5 bases, with 15 bases remaining between them.

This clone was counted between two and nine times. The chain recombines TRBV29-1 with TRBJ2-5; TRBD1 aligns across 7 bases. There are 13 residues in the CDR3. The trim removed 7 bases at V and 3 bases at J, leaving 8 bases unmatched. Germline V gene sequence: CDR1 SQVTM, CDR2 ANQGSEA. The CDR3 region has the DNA TGCAGCGCTGGCCGGGGACAGAAAGAGACCCAGTACTTC. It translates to CSAGRGQKETQYF.